The clone carrying this T cell receptor beta chain was found many times. Its antigen remains unknown. This record belongs to a study of T cells in Graves' hyperthyroidism and ophthalmopathy. Study outcomes and limitations: The model forecast ophthalmopathy, anticipating it by a median around 6.5 months before onset. Researchers found most expanded thyroid clonotypes above 0.001 in blood as well.

CDR3 length: 14 residues. From germline, CDR1 is KGHDR and CDR2 SFDVKD. Trimming took off 7 bases at V and 4 bases at J, with 16 bases between the two ends. TCR beta CDR3 region amplification was performed from RNA transcripts. HTBI primers were the set used in a first-round RT-PCR of the TCR CDR3. MiXCR was run by TCRdb on the multiplex PCR reads, yielding one entry per CDR3 protein. The sample includes about 740,000 distinct CDR3 sequences, around 15% of them seen just once. The chain has TRBV24-1 and TRBJ2-7; no firm D call. What was sequenced was blood. This TCR came from a woman between 18 and 29 years old with Graves' hyperthyroidism. For the CDR3, the DNA is TGTGCCACCAGCACTGTCGGCGCTCCTTACGAGCAGTACTTC. This translates into CATSTVGAPYEQYF.